Included here is one T cell receptor (beta chain) sequence, with context. Its antigen remains unknown. At the Johns Hopkins FTIC core, DNA taken from cultured CD4+ T cells was sequenced by way of the Oncomine TCR Beta short-read assay. TCRdb re-analysed the PCR reads in MiXCR, keeping a single row per CDR3 protein. The sample records approximately 8,800 distinct CDR3 sequences, about 59% being singletons. The data were obtained in a study of vaccination and CD4 T cells after COVID-19. Study overall: Median time from COVID diagnosis to post-COVID sampling was 101 days (35 to 161). Cultures that served as controls received a CEFX pool, an HIV-1 Nef pool, or no peptide.

Specified treatment: roughly 11-day PBMC culture with coronavirus spike peptide pools or control peptides (ViraFEST assay). It was on days 3 and 7 that half the medium was replaced with fresh IL-2 medium. There are 15 residues in the CDR3. Germline CDR1 is SGHTA and CDR2 is FQGNSA. Trimming stripped 5 bases from V and 5 bases from J, with 18 bases between. The sample comprised CD4+ T cells from blood, cultured in vitro. The V call is TRBV7-2, the J call TRBJ2-5, with D possibly being TRBD2 (5 bases). The TCR comes from a human donor who had recovered from COVID-19. The CDR3 sequence: CASSPRRGLRETQYF. CDR3 sequence (DNA): TGTGCCAGCAGCCCCAGACGGGGATTGAGGGAGACCCAGTACTTC.